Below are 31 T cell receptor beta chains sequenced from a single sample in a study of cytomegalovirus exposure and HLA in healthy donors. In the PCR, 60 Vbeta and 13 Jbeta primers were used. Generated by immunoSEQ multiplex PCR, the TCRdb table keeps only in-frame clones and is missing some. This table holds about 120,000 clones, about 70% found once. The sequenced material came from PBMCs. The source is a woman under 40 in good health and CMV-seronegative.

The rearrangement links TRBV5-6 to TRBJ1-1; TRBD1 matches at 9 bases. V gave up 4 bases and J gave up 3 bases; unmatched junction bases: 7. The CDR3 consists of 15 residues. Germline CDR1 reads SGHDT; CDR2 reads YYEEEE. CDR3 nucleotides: TGTGCCAGCAGCGTGACAGGGGGGAGGGACACTGAAGCTTTCTTT. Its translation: CASSVTGGRDTEAFF.

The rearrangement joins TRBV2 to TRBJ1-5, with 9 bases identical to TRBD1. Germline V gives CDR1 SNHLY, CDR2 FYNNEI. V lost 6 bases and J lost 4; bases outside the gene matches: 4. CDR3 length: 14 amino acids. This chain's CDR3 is CASRGGQGNQPQHF. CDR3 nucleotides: TGTGCCAGCAGGGGGGGACAGGGTAATCAGCCCCAGCATTTT.

CDR3 sequence reads: CASSKLAGIADTQYF. In DNA form, the CDR3 reads TGCGCCAGCAGCAAACTGGCGGGAATTGCAGATACGCAGTATTTT. The V call is TRBV5-1, the J call TRBJ2-3, with a possible D match to TRBD2 (6 bases). The V gene lost 4 bases and the J gene lost 4 bases, with 16 bases spanning the gap. The CDR3 totals 15 residues. The germline V gene encodes CDR1 SGHRS and CDR2 YFSETQ.

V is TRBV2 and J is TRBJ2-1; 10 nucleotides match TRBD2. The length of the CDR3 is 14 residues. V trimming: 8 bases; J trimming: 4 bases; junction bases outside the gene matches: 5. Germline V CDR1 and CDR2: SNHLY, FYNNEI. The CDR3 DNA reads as TGTGCCAGCCTCAGCGGGAGGGGGTACAATGAGCAGTTCTTC. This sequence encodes CASLSGRGYNEQFF.

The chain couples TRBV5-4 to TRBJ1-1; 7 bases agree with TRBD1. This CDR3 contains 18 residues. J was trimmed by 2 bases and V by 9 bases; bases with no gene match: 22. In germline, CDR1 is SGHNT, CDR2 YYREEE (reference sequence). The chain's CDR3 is CATRPLRGPLGVNTEAFF. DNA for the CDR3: TGTGCCACCAGACCATTGAGGGGGCCCTTAGGGGTTAACACTGAAGCTTTCTTT.

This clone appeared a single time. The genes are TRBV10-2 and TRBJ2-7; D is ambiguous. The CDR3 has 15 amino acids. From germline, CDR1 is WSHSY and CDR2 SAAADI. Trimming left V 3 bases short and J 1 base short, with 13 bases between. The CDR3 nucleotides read TGCGCCAGCAGTGACCCTGCGGCCGGATCCTACGAGCAGTACTTC. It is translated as CASSDPAAGSYEQYF.

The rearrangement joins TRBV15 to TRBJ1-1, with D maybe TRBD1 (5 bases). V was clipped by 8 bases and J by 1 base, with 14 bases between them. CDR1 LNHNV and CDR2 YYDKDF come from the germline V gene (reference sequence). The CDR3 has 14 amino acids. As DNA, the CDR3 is TGTGCCACCTATCTGGGGGGTTCGAACACTGAAGCTTTCTTT. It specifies CATYLGGSNTEAFF.

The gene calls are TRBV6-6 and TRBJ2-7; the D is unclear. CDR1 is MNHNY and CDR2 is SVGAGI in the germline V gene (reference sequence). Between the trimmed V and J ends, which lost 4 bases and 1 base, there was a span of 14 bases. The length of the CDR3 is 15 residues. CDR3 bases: TGTGCCAGCAGTTCCGAGGCCTTAGGATCCTACGAGCAGTACTTC. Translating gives CASSSEALGSYEQYF.

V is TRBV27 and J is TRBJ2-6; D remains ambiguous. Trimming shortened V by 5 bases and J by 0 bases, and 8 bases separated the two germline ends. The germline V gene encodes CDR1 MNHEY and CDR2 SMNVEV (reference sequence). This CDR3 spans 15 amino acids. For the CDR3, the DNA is TGTGCCAGCAGTACGCCCAGCTCTGGGGCCAACGTCCTGACTTTC. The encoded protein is CASSTPSSGANVLTF.

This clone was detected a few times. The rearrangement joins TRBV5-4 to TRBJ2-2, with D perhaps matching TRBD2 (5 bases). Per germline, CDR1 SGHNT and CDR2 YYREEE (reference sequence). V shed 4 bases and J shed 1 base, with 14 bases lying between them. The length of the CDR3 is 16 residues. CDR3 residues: CASSRRGLRNTGELFF. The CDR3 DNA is TGTGCCAGCAGCCGGAGAGGGCTGAGGAACACCGGGGAGCTGTTTTTT.

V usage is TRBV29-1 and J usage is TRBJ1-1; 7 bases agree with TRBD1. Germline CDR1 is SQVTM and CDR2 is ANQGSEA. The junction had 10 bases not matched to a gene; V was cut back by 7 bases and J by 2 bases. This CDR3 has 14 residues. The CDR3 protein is CSAKIRDSNTEAFF. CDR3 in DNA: TGCAGCGCCAAAATCCGGGACAGTAACACTGAAGCTTTCTTT.

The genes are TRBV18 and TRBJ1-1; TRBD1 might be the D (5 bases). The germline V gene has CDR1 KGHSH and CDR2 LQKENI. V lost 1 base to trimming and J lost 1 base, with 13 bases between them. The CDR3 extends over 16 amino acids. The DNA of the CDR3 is TGTGCCAGCTCACCACTCGGCAGGGCGGCGAACACTGAAGCTTTCTTT. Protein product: CASSPLGRAANTEAFF.

For the CDR3, the DNA is TGTGCCAGCAGTCGTCCCGGGACAGGCCCTGAAGCTTTCTTT. Protein sequence: CASSRPGTGPEAFF. The chain combines TRBV6-1 with TRBJ1-1, with TRBD1 matching 8 bases. Germline V gives CDR1 MNHNS, CDR2 SASEGT. The V segment lost 5 bases and the J segment 6 bases; nucleotides outside the gene matches: 8. CDR3 length: 14 amino acids.

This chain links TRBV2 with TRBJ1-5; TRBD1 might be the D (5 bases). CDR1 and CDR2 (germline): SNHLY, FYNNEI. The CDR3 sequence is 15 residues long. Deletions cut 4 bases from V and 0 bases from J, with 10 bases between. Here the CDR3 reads CASSGTKYSNQPQHF. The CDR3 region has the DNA TGTGCCAGCAGTGGGACAAAATATAGCAATCAGCCCCAGCATTTT.

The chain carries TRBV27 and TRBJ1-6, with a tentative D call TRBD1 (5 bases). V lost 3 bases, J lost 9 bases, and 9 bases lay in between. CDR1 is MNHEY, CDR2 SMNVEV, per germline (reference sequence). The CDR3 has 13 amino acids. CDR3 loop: CASSLAQGSPLHF. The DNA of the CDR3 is TGTGCCAGCAGTTTGGCCCAGGGTTCACCCCTCCACTTT.

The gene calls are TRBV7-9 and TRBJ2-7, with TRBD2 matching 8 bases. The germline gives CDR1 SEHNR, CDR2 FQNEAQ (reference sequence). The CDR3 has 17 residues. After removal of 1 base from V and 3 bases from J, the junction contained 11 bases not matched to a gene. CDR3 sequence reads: CASSLESGSTFLYEQYF. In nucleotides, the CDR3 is TGTGCCAGCAGCTTAGAGAGCGGGAGCACCTTCCTCTACGAGCAGTACTTC. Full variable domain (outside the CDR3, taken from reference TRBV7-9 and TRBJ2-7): DTGVSQNPRHKITKRGQNVTFRCDPISEHNRLYWYRQTLGQGPEFLTYFQNEAQLEKSRLLSDRFSAERPKGSFSTLEIQRTEQGDSAMYLCASSLESGSTFLYEQYFGPGTRLTVT.

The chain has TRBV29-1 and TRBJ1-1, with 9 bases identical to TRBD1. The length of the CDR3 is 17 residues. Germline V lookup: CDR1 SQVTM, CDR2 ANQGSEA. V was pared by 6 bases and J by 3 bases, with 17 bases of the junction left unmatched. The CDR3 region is CSVVPGTGSLSYTEAFF. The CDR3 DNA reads TGCAGCGTCGTACCCGGGACAGGGTCATTGAGTTACACTGAAGCTTTCTTT.

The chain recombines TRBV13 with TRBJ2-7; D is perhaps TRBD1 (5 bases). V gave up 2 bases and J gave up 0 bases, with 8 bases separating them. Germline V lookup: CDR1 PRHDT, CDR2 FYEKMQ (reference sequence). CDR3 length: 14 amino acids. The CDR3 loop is CASSLMGPSYEQYF. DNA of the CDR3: TGTGCCAGCAGCTTAATGGGGCCCTCCTACGAGCAGTACTTC.

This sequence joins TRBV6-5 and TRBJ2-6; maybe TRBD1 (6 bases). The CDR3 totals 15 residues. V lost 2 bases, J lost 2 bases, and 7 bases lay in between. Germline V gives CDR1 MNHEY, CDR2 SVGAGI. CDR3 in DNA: TGTGCCAGCAGTTACAAGGGGGCTGGGGCCAACGTCCTGACTTTC. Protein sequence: CASSYKGAGANVLTF.

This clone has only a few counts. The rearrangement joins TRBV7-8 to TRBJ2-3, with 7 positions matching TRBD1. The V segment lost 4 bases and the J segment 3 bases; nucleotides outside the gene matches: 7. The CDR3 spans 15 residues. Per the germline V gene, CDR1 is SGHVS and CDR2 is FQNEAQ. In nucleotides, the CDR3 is TGTGCCAGCAGCTCCACAGGGGAACCGACAGATACGCAGTATTTT. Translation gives CASSSTGEPTDTQYF.

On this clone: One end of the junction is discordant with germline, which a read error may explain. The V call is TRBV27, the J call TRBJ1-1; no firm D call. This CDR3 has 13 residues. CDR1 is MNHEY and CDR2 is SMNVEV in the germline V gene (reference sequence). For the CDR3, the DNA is TGTGCCAGCAGTCTCACTCGGAAGACTGGAGCTTTCTTT. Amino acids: CASSLTRKTGAFF.

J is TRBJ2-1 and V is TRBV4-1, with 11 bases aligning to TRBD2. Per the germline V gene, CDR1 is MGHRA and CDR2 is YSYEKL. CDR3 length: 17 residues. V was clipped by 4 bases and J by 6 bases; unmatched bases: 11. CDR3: CASSLEGLAGGLNEQFF. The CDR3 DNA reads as TGCGCCAGCAGCCTCGAGGGGCTAGCGGGAGGACTCAATGAGCAGTTCTTC.

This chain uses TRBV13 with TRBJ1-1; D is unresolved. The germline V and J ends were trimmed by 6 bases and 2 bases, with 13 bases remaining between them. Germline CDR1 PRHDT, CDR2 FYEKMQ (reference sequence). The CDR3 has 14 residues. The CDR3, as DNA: TGTGCCAGCAGGAGTATTGGGCTTAACACTGAAGCTTTCTTT. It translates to CASRSIGLNTEAFF.

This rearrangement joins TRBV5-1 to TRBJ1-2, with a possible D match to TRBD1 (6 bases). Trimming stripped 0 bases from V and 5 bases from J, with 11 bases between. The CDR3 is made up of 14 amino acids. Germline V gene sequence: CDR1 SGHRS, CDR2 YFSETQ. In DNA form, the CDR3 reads TGCGCCAGCAGCTTGGACACAGGGAAATATGGCTACACCTTC. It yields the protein CASSLDTGKYGYTF.

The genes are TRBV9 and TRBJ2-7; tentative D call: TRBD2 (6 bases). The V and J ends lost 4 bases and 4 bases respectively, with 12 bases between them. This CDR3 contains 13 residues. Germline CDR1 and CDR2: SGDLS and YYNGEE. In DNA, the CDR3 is TGTGCCAGCAGCCGCGGGGATAGGTACGAGCAGTACTTC. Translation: CASSRGDRYEQYF.

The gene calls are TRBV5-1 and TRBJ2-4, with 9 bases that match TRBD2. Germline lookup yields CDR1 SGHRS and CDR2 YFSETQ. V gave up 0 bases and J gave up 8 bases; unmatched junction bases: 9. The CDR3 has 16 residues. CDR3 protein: CASSLAAGGGLDIQYF. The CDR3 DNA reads TGCGCCAGCAGCTTGGCGGCGGGAGGGGGTCTAGACATTCAGTACTTC.

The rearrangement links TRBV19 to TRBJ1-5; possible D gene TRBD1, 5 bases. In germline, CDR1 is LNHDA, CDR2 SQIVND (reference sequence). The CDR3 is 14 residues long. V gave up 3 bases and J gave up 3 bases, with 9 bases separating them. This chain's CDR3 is CASSIRDFNQPQHF. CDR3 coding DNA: TGTGCCAGTAGTATTAGGGACTTCAATCAGCCCCAGCATTTT.

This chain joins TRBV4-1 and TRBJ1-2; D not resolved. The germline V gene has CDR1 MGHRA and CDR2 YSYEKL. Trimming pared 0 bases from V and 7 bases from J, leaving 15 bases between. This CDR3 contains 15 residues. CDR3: CASSQDYVAVFGYTF. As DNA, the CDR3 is TGCGCCAGCAGCCAAGATTACGTGGCAGTCTTTGGCTACACCTTC.

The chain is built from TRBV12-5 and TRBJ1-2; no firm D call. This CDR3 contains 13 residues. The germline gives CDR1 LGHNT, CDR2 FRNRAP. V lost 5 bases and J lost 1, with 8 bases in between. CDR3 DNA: TGTGCTAGTGGTCCCCCCTTTAACTATGGCTACACCTTC. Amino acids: CASGPPFNYGYTF.

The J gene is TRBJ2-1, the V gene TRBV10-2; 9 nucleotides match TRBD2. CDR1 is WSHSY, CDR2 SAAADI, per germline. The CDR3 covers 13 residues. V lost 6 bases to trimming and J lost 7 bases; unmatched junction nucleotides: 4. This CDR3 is CASRASGDNEQFF. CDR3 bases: TGCGCCAGCAGGGCTAGCGGGGATAATGAGCAGTTCTTC.

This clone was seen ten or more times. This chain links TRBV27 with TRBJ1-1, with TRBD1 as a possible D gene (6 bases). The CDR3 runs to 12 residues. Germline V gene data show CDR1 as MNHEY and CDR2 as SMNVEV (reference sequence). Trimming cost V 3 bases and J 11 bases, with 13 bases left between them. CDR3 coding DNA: TGTGCCAGCAGTTTTGGTGGGCAGGGGGCTTTCTTT. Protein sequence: CASSFGGQGAFF.